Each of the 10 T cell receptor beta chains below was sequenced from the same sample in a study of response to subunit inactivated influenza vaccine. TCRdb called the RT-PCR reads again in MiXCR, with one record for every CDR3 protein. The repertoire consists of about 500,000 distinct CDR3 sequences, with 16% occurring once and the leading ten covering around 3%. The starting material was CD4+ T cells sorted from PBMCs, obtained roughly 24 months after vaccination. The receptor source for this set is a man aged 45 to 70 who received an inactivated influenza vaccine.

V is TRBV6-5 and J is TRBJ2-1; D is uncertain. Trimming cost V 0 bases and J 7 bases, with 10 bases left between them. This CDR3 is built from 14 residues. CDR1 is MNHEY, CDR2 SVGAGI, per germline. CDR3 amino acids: CASSYSAAQNEQFF. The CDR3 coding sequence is TGTGCCAGCAGTTACTCCGCCGCCCAGAATGAGCAGTTCTTC.

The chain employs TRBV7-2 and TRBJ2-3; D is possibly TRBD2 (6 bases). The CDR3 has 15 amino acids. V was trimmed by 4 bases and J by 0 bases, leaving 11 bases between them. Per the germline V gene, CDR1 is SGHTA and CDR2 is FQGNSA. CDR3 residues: CASSYGTASTDTQYF. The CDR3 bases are TGTGCCAGCAGCTACGGGACTGCTAGCACAGATACGCAGTATTTT.

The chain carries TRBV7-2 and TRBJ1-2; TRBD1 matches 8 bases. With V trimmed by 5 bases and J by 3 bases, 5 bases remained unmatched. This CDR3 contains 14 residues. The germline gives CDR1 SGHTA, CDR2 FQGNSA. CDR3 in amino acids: CASSVRDRYYGYTF. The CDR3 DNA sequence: TGTGCCAGCAGCGTTAGGGACAGGTACTATGGCTACACCTTC.

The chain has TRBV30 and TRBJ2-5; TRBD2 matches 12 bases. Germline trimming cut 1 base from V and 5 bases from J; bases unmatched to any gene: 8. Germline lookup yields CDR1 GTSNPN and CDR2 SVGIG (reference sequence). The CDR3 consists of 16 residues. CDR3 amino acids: CAWSALTSGGGETQYF. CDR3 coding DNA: TGTGCCTGGAGTGCCCTGACTAGCGGGGGCGGGGAGACCCAGTACTTC.

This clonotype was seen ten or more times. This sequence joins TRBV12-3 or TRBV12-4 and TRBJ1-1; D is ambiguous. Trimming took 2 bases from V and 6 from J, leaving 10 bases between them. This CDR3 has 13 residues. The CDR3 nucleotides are TGTGCCAGCAGTTTAAGAAGGCAGTCTGAAGCTTTCTTT. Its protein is CASSLRRQSEAFF.

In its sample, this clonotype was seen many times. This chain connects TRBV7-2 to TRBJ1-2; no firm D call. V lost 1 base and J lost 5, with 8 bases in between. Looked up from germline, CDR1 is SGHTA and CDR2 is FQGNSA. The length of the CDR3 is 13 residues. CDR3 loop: CASSLGGPYGYTF. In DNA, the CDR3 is TGTGCCAGCAGCTTAGGCGGACCGTATGGCTACACCTTC.

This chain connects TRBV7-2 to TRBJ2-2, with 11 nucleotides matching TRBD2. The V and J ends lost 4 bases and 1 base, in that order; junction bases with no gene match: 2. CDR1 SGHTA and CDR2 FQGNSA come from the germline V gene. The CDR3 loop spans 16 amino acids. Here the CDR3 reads CASSSGTSGNTGELFF. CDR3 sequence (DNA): TGTGCCAGCAGCTCCGGGACTAGCGGGAACACCGGGGAGCTGTTTTTT.

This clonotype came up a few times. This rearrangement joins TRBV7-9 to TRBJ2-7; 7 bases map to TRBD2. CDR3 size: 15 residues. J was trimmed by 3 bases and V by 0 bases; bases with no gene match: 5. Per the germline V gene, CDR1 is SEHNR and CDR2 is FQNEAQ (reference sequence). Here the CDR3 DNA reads TGTGCCAGCAGCTTAGCTGGCGGGAGTAACTACGAGCAGTACTTC. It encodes CASSLAGGSNYEQYF.

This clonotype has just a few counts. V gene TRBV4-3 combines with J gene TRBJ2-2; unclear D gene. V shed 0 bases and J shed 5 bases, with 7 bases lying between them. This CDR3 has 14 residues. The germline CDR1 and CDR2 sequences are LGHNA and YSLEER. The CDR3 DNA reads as TGCGCCAGCAGCCAAGAACCTAGGACCGGGGAGCTGTTTTTT. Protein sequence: CASSQEPRTGELFF.

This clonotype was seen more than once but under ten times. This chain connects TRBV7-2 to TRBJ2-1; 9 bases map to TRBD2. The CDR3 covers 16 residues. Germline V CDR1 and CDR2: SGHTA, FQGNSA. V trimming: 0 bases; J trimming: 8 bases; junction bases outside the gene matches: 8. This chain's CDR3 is CASSLALAGGLDEQFF. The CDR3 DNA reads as TGTGCCAGCAGCTTAGCGCTGGCGGGGGGGCTTGATGAGCAGTTCTTC. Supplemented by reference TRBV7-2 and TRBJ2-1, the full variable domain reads GAGVSQSPSNKVTEKGKDVELRCDPISGHTALYWYRQSLGQGLEFLIYFQGNSAPDKSGLPSDRFSAERTGGSVSTLTIQRTQQEDSAVYLCASSLALAGGLDEQFFGPGTRLTVL.